This T cell receptor beta chain was retrieved from a study of cytomegalovirus exposure and HLA in healthy donors. The CDR3 loop spans 14 amino acids. Trimming stripped 3 bases from V and 5 bases from J, with 11 bases between. Germline V gene lookup returns CDR1 LNHDA and CDR2 SQIVND (reference sequence). Findings and limits, study-wide: A link between a missense DCLRE1C variant and TCR beta V- and J-gene trimming emerged from a later analysis. Versus the approximately 700-donor mean, an Asian-associated ancestry cluster reportedly showed fewer N-insertions in a later analysis. The CMV antigen specificity of a few CMV-associated chains was confirmed through in vitro analysis. Cytomegalovirus status was reportedly diagnosed by the classifier with high specificity and sensitivity.

Concerning this clone: No antigen is known for it.

The PCR was carried out with 60 Vbeta primers and 13 Jbeta primers. Only in-frame clones appear in the TCRdb table, and some are missing; sequencing was by immunoSEQ multiplex PCR. This sample has some 150,000 clones, with 82% found just once. Sequenced sample: PBMCs. The sequence came from a woman in her forties or fifties in good health and CMV-seropositive. The chain uses TRBV19 and TRBJ1-5; tentative D call: TRBD1 (6 bases). CDR3 loop: CASSIAGAHQPQHF. The CDR3, as DNA: TGTGCCAGTAGTATTGCGGGGGCCCATCAGCCCCAGCATTTT.